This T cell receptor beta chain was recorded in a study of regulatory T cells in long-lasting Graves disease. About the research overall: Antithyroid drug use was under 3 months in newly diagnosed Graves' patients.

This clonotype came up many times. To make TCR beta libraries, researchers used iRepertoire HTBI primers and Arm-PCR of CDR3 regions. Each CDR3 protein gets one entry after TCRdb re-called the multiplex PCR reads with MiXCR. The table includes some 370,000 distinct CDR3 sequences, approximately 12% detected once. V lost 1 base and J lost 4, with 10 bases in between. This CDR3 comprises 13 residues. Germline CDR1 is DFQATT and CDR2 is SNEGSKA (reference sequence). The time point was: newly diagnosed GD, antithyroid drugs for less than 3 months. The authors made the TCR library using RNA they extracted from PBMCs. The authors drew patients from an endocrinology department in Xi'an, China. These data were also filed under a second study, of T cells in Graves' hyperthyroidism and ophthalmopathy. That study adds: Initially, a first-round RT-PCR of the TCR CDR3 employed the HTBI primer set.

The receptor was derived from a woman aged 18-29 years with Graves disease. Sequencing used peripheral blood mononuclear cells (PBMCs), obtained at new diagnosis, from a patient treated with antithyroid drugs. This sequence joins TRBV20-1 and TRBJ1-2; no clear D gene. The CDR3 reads CSARGTHLYGYTF. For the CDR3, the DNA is TGCAGTGCTAGAGGGACCCACCTCTATGGCTACACCTTC.